This T cell receptor beta chain derives from a study of cytomegalovirus exposure and HLA in healthy donors. Study results and limitations: In a later analysis, a missense DCLRE1C variant was linked to TCR beta V- and J-gene trimming. Among TCR beta chains, those listed as cytomegalovirus-associated numbered over 150. Most CMV-associated TCR beta chains were later found to appear HLA-restricted.

To note about this clone: Its antigen is not known.

The PCR had 60 Vbeta and 13 Jbeta primers. The repertoire was sequenced with immunoSEQ multiplex PCR; TCRdb's copy has only in-frame clones and lacks some. Counted here are about 160,000 clones, less than 85% occurring once; the ten biggest clones make up approximately 4.5%. The clonotype was recovered from a man in his forties or fifties in good health and CMV-seronegative. The sample was PBMCs.

The CDR3, as DNA: TGTGCCAGCAGCCCAAAAAGCGCAGGGGGTAACACTGAAGCTTTCTTT. As protein: CASSPKSAGGNTEAFF. The genes are TRBV7-9 and TRBJ1-1, with 7 bases matching TRBD1. Germline-derived CDR1 and CDR2 are SEHNR and FQNEAQ (reference sequence). The CDR3 sequence is 16 residues long. The trim removed 5 bases at V and 2 bases at J, leaving 11 bases unmatched.